A single sample is the source of the 10 T cell receptor beta chains below, sequenced in a study of T cells in Graves' hyperthyroidism and ophthalmopathy. RNA transcripts gave rise to amplified TCR beta CDR3 regions. HTBI primers drove first-round RT-PCR of the TCR CDR3. MiXCR was run by TCRdb on the multiplex PCR reads, yielding one entry per CDR3 protein. Of around 350,000 distinct CDR3 sequences listed, about 18% are singletons. Source material: blood. These receptors all come from a woman between 18 and 29 years old with Graves' hyperthyroidism.

This clonotype was seen at least ten times. This chain connects TRBV11-1 to TRBJ1-1; 8 bases are a match to TRBD1. CDR3 length: 16 amino acids. Germline assignment: CDR1 SGHAT and CDR2 FQDESV (reference sequence). V was clipped by 3 bases and J by 0 bases; unmatched bases: 6. Written as DNA, the CDR3 is TGTGCCAGCAGCTTGACAGGGGCGGTTGTGAACACTGAAGCTTTCTTT. As protein: CASSLTGAVVNTEAFF.

This clonotype has ten or more counts. The chain joins TRBV7-8 to TRBJ1-5, with a weak D call TRBD1 (6 bases). The CDR3 spans 16 residues. V lost 3 bases to trimming and J lost 2 bases, with 14 bases between them. Germline V gene sequence: CDR1 SGHVS, CDR2 FQNEAQ. The CDR3 sequence is CASSLGGGRGNQPQHF. In nucleotides, the CDR3 is TGTGCCAGCAGCTTGGGGGGCGGAAGAGGCAATCAGCCCCAGCATTTT. Supplemented by reference TRBV7-8 and TRBJ1-5, the full variable domain reads GAGVSQSPRYKVAKRGQDVALRCDPISGHVSLFWYQQALGQGPEFLTYFQNEAQLDKSGLPSDRFFAERPEGSVSTLKIQRTQQEDSAVYLCASSLGGGRGNQPQHFGDGTRLSIL.

The chain combines TRBV28 with TRBJ1-2, with 9 bases matching TRBD1. V shed 6 bases and J 2 bases; nucleotides not matched to a gene: 7. The CDR3 is made up of 15 amino acids. Germline CDR1 MDHEN, CDR2 SYDVKM. The CDR3 bases are TGTGCCAGCAGACCCCCGGGACAGGGAAACTATGGCTACACCTTC. It is translated as CASRPPGQGNYGYTF.

This chain uses TRBV27 with TRBJ2-7, with 8 bases identical to TRBD1. The germline CDR1 and CDR2 sequences are MNHEY and SMNVEV (reference sequence). The V and J ends lost 8 bases and 2 bases, in that order; junction bases with no gene match: 8. This CDR3 is built from 14 residues. The CDR3 region has the DNA TGTGCCAGCGTAGCTTACAGGGGGGCCTACGAGCAGTACTTC. Encoded protein: CASVAYRGAYEQYF.

This clonotype was detected many times. The J gene is TRBJ1-1, the V gene TRBV5-1, with 10 nucleotides matching TRBD1. Germline V lookup: CDR1 SGHRS, CDR2 YFSETQ. The CDR3 loop spans 16 amino acids. V gave up 4 bases and J gave up 0 bases; unmatched junction bases: 6. CDR3 sequence (DNA): TGCGCCAGCAGCACGGACAGGGGGTTGTTGAACACTGAAGCTTTCTTT. Translation: CASSTDRGLLNTEAFF.

Ten or more counts support this clonotype. The chain joins TRBV6-5 to TRBJ2-3; 11 bases agree with TRBD2. The V segment lost 2 bases and the J segment 3 bases; nucleotides outside the gene matches: 1. Germline V gene lookup returns CDR1 MNHEY and CDR2 SVGAGI. This CDR3 has 15 residues. Here the CDR3 DNA reads TGTGCCAGCAGTTACGGGACTAGCGGAACAGATACGCAGTATTTT. This gives the protein CASSYGTSGTDTQYF.

This clonotype has a count of ten or more. The chain recombines TRBV20-1 with TRBJ1-2, with unresolved D. This CDR3 has 14 amino acids. Germline CDR1 reads DFQATT; CDR2 reads SNEGSKA (reference sequence). V was shortened by 2 bases and J by 4 bases, with 14 bases between the two germline ends. The CDR3 nucleotides read TGCAGTGCTAGAAAGGGAGGGTTTCGCTATGGCTACACCTTC. Protein: CSARKGGFRYGYTF.

This clonotype has ten or more counts. This rearrangement joins TRBV14 to TRBJ1-2, with a possible D match to TRBD1 (6 bases). V lost 1 base to trimming and J lost 4 bases, with 13 bases between them. Germline V gene sequence: CDR1 SGHDN, CDR2 FVKESK. CDR3 length equals 15 residues. The CDR3 is CASSQVAGAIYGYTF. The CDR3 region has the DNA TGTGCCAGCAGCCAAGTGGCAGGGGCAATCTATGGCTACACCTTC.

This clonotype was observed a handful of times. This chain links TRBV5-4 with TRBJ2-7; D not certain. Per the germline V gene, CDR1 is SGHNT and CDR2 is YYREEE (reference sequence). Trimming took 1 base from V and 0 from J, leaving 11 bases between them. The CDR3 extends over 15 amino acids. CDR3 region: CASSLLGRHSYEQYF. CDR3 nucleotide sequence: TGTGCCAGCAGCTTGTTGGGCAGACACTCCTACGAGCAGTACTTC.

This clonotype was found a few times. A read error may explain this, as a much larger clone is one base away. This chain links TRBV3-1 with TRBJ1-3; 9 nucleotides line up with TRBD1. The germline V gene encodes CDR1 LGHDT and CDR2 YNNKEL (reference sequence). The CDR3 is made up of 15 amino acids. Trimming removed 4 bases from V and 0 bases from J; junction bases left unmatched: 1. CDR3 in DNA: TGTGCCAGCAGCCGGGACAGGGACTCTGGAAACACCATATATTTT. Its translation: CASSRDRDSGNTIYF. The full variable domain, rest sourced from reference TRBV3-1 and TRBJ1-3, is DTAVSQTPKYLVTQMGNDKSIKCEQNLGHDTMYWYKQDSKKFLKIMFSYNNKELIINETVPNRFSPKSPDKAHLNLHINSLELGDSAVYFCASSRDRDSGNTIYFGEGSWLTVV.